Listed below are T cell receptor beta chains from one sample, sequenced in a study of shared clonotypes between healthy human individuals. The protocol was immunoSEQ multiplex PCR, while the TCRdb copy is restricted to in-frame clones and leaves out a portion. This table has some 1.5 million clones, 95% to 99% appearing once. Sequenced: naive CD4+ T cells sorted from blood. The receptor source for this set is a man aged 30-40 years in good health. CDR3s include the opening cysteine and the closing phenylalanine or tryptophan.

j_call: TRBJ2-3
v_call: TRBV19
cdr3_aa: CASMQGMRTDTQYF

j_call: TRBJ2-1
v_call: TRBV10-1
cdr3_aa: CASSDFSNEQFF

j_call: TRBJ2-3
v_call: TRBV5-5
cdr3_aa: CASSLGLAGGSSTDTQYF

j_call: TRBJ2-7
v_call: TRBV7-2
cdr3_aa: CASSLARPGLAGGPVNEQYF

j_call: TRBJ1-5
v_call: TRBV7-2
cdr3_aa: CASSITGQGNQPQHF

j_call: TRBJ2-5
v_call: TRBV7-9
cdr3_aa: CASSLGRNRETQYF

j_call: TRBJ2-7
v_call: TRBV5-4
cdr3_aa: CASSFGTSRGAEQYF

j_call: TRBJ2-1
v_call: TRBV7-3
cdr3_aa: CASSLPGGGEQFF

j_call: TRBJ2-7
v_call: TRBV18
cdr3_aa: CASSPPFPSSYEQYF

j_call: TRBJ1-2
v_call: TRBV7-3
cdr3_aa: CASSLRQGALNYGYTF

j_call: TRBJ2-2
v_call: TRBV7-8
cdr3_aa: CASSPRDRGPGELFF

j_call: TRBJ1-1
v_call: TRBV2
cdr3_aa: CASKEELNTEAFF

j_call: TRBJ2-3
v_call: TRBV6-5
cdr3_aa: CASSYFPGGAADTQYF

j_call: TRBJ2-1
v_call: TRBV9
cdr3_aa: CASSVDGLAGRNEQFF

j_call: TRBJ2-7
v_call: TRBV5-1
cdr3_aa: CASSLVKGEYEQYF

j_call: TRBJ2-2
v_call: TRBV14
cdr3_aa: CASSQDFSGTSGSKAGELFF

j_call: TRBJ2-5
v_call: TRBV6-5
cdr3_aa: CASSEGLAGFETQYF

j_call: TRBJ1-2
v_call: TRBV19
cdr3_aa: CASSKDRRGYTF

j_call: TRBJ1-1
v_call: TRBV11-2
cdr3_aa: CASSLTATGTEAFF

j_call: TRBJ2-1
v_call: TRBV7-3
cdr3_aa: CASSLTPGTGGVGQFF

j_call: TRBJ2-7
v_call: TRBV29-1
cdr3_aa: CSVLGGPSRSYEQYF

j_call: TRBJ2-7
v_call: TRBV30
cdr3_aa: CAWRPTGSRKQYF

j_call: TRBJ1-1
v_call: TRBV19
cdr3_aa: CASSSTAAFF

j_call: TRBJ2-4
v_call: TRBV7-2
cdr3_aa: CASSLGGGGKNIQYF

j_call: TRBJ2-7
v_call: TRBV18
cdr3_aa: CASSLGGYEQYF

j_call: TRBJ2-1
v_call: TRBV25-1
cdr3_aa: CASSEEFGTSGNNEQFF

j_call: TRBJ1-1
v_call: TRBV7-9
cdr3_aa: CASSPNLAGAHHEAFF

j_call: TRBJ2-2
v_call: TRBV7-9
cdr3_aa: CASSREQLNTGELFF

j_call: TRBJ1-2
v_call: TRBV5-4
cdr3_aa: CASSYGLEGADGYTF

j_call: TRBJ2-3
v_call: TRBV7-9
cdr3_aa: CASSLGDRAPNTDTQYF

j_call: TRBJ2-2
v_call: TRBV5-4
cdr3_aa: CASSLPSTGTGELFF

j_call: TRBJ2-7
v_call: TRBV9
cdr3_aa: CASSVSGRAPYEQYF

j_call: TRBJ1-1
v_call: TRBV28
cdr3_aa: CASSLSRGGIVGAFF

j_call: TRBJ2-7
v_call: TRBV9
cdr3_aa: CATASCLYQTYEQYF

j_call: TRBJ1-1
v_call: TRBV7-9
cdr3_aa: CASSLVHTLNTEAFF

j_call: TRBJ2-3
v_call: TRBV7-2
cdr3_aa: CASSLNRGTTDTQYF

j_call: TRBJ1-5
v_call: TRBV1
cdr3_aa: CTSSQPLPWGDSNQPQHF

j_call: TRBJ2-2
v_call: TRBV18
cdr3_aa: CASSPLPGQGNTGELFF

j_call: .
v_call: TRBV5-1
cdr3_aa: CASSLDVWDYEQYF

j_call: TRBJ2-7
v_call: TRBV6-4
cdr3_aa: CARGQGASNEQYF

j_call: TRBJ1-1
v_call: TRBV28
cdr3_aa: CASSPIGGSSSGNTEAFF

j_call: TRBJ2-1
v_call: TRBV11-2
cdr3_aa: CASSGWDRGWNEQFF

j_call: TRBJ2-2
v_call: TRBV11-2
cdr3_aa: CASSLLTGLITGELFF

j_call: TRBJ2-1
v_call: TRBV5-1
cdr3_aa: CASSRLVPHGNEQFF

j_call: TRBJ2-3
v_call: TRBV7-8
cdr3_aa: CASSLVLAGLDTQYF

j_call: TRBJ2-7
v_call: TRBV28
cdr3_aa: CASSFPFGAVYEQYF

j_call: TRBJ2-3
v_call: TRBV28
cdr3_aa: CASRRDATDTQYF

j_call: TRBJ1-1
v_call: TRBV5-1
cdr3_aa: CATGVGGATPNTEAFF

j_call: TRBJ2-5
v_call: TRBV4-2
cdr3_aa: CASSPEPGLAAQETQYF

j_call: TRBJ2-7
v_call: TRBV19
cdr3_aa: CASRPGQTYEQYF

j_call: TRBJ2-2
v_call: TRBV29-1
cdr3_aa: CSVGTSLNTGELFF